These T cell receptor beta chains were read from a single sample in a study of cytomegalovirus exposure and HLA in healthy donors. The repertoire was sequenced with immunoSEQ multiplex PCR; TCRdb's copy has only in-frame clones and lacks some. The sample table includes 130,000 or so clones. Source material: PBMCs. Source of these receptors: a woman aged 18-30 years in good health and CMV-seronegative. Both conserved end residues are part of each CDR3. The order of the fields is V gene, D gene, J gene, CDR3 protein, CDR3 DNA. The D gene is left open where the match is weak.

>TRBV5-4|TRBD1|TRBJ1-1
CASSEDRGRGNTEAFF
TGTGCCAGCAGCGAGGACAGGGGAAGGGGGAACACTGAAGCTTTCTTT
>TRBV6-1|TRBD1|TRBJ2-7
CASSMTGGPYEQYF
TGTGCCAGCAGTATGACAGGGGGCCCCTACGAGCAGTACTTC
>TRBV6-6|TRBD1|TRBJ1-1
CASRPEGAQAFF
TGTGCCAGCAGACCCGAGGGGGCCCAAGCTTTCTTT
>TRBV5-5|NA|TRBJ2-2
CASRQRQDGELFF
TGTGCCAGCAGGCAAAGACAGGACGGGGAGCTGTTTTTT
>TRBV21-1|NA|TRBJ2-3
CASSNEAMGGGRFDTQYF
TGTGCCAGCAGCAATGAAGCGATGGGTGGCGGGAGGTTCGATACGCAGTATTTT
>TRBV28|NA|TRBJ2-2
CASSHQGTGELFF
TGTGCCAGCAGTCATCAGGGCACCGGGGAGCTGTTTTTT
>TRBV30|NA|TRBJ1-1
CAWSVGGAEAFF
TGTGCCTGGAGTGTAGGGGGGGCTGAAGCTTTCTTT
>TRBV5-5|TRBD1|TRBJ2-2
CASSLGQGYTGELFF
TGTGCCAGCAGCTTGGGACAGGGGTACACCGGGGAGCTGTTTTTT
>TRBV21-1|NA|TRBJ1-5
CASSNTPPGCNQPQHF
TGTGCCAGCAGCAACACCCCCCCGGGATGCAATCAGCCCCAGCATTTT
>TRBV11-2|TRBD2|TRBJ2-3
CASSLDPVGTSLSDTQYF
TGTGCCAGCAGCTTAGATCCGGTGGGGACTAGTTTATCAGATACGCAGTATTTT
>TRBV27|TRBD1|TRBJ1-4
CASSDRGSTNEKLFF
TGTGCCAGCAGTGACAGGGGGTCAACTAATGAAAAACTGTTTTTT
>TRBV4-2|NA|TRBJ2-1
CASSQEWQRETGYNEQFF
TGTGCCAGCAGCCAAGAGTGGCAACGGGAAACGGGATACAATGAGCAGTTCTTC
>TRBV18|NA|TRBJ1-1
CASSQAPGATEAFF
TGTGCCAGCTCGCAGGCCCCAGGGGCCACTGAAGCTTTCTTT
>TRBV30|TRBD1|TRBJ1-5
CAWSPGQGGSGQPQHF
TGTGCCTGGAGTCCCGGACAGGGGGGCTCTGGGCAGCCCCAGCATTTT
>TRBV15|TRBD1|TRBJ2-3
CATSRGDRGTDTQYF
TGTGCCACCAGCAGAGGGGACAGGGGCACAGATACGCAGTATTTT
>TRBV10-3|TRBD2|TRBJ2-1
CAISENNPGTSGSYNEQFF
TGTGCCATCAGTGAAAACAACCCCGGGACTAGCGGCTCCTACAATGAGCAGTTCTTC
>TRBV4-1|NA|TRBJ2-5
CASSQDRRFYHGGEQYF
TGCGCCAGCAGCCAAGATAGGAGGTTCTACCACGGAGGAGAGCAGTACTTC
>TRBV4-1|NA|TRBJ1-2
CASSQGGTNYGYTF
TGCGCCAGCAGCCAGGGGGGGACTAACTATGGCTACACCTTC
>TRBV7-7|TRBD1|TRBJ2-1
CASSLDRDNEQFF
TGTGCCAGCAGCCTGGACAGGGACAATGAGCAGTTCTTC
>TRBV9|TRBD2|TRBJ2-3
CASSAEGTSGRWDTQYF
TGTGCCAGCAGCGCGGAAGGGACTAGCGGGAGATGGGATACGCAGTATTTT
>TRBV2|TRBD2|TRBJ2-5
CASNRLAGGQETQYF
TGTGCCAGCAACCGACTAGCGGGGGGGCAAGAGACCCAGTACTTC
>TRBV7-9|NA|TRBJ1-2
CASGGGFYGYTF
TGTGCCAGCGGTGGAGGCTTTTATGGCTACACCTTC
>TRBV30|NA|TRBJ1-5
CAWSPPVTNQPQHF
TGTGCCTGGAGTCCCCCGGTTACCAATCAGCCCCAGCATTTT
>TRBV7-9|NA|TRBJ2-5
CASSFRQQETQYF
TGTGCCAGCAGCTTCCGACAGCAAGAGACCCAGTACTTC
>TRBV5-1|TRBD2|TRBJ2-3
CASSLGNSGSPSTQYF
TGCGCCAGCAGCTTGGGTAATAGCGGGAGTCCTAGTACGCAGTATTTT
>TRBV10-3|NA|TRBJ2-7
CAISAHLSNSYEQYF
TGTGCCATCAGTGCCCACTTGAGCAACTCCTACGAGCAGTACTTC
>TRBV5-1|NA|TRBJ2-1
CASSFDRPPYNEQFF
TGCGCCAGCAGCTTTGACAGGCCCCCCTACAATGAGCAGTTCTTC
>TRBV2|TRBD1|TRBJ2-6
CASSPGQVVFGANVLTF
TGTGCCAGCAGCCCGGGACAGGTAGTTTTTGGGGCCAACGTCCTGACTTTC
>TRBV6-1|NA|TRBJ1-1
CASSHPPGGDTEAFF
TGTGCCAGCAGTCATCCACCGGGGGGAGATACTGAAGCCTTCTTT
>TRBV19|NA|TRBJ1-2
CARDPQGNGYTF
TGTGCCAGAGATCCTCAGGGGAATGGCTACACCTTC
>TRBV5-1|TRBD1|TRBJ1-1
CASSLAPTGDTEAFF
TGCGCCAGCAGCTTGGCCCCCACAGGGGACACTGAAGCTTTCTTT
>TRBV6-4|NA|TRBJ2-3
CASSDPNSTDTQYF
TGTGCCAGCAGTGATCCCAATAGCACAGATACGCAGTATTTT
>TRBV5-4|TRBD2|TRBJ2-3
CASSWASGSSDTQYF
TGTGCCAGCAGCTGGGCTAGCGGGAGCTCAGATACGCAGTATTTT
>TRBV6-5|NA|TRBJ1-2
CASSYSTEAPGNGYTF
TGTGCCAGCAGTTACTCTACGGAAGCCCCCGGGAATGGCTACACCTTC
>TRBV5-6|NA|TRBJ2-1
CASSLVTENEQFF
TGTGCCAGCAGCTTGGTCACGGAGAATGAGCAGTTCTTC
>TRBV6-1|NA|TRBJ2-5
CASSEDLEQYF
TGTGCCAGCAGTGAGGACTTGGAGCAGTACTTC
>TRBV7-9|TRBD1|TRBJ2-2
CASSPPGQINTGELFF
TGTGCCAGCAGCCCTCCGGGACAGATAAACACCGGGGAGCTGTTTTTT
>TRBV4-3|TRBD1|TRBJ1-3
CASSRRTGEFSGNTIYF
TGCGCCAGCAGCCGGAGGACAGGAGAATTCTCTGGAAACACCATATATTTT
>TRBV6-1|NA|TRBJ2-1
CASSDVLVGEQFF
TGTGCCAGCAGTGACGTACTCGTCGGTGAGCAGTTCTTC
>TRBV7-9|TRBD2|TRBJ2-2
CASSLSGRGTGELFF
TGTGCCAGCAGCTTGAGCGGGAGAGGCACCGGGGAGCTGTTTTTT
>TRBV5-5|TRBD1|TRBJ2-5
CASSYSGQRWETQYF
TGTGCCAGCAGCTACTCGGGACAGCGTTGGGAGACCCAGTACTTC
>TRBV19|TRBD1|TRBJ1-1
CASLTGGLMNTEAFF
TGTGCCAGTCTTACAGGGGGCCTCATGAACACTGAAGCTTTCTTT
>TRBV11-2|TRBD1|TRBJ1-2
CASSRQRTGDGYTF
TGTGCCAGCAGCCGCCAGCGGACAGGGGATGGCTACACCTTC
>TRBV27|NA|TRBJ2-5
CASSLSGGGAQYF
TGTGCCAGCAGTTTATCGGGGGGTGGGGCCCAGTACTTC
>TRBV25-1|NA|TRBJ2-5
CASSPPQGGQETQYF
TGTGCCAGCTCCCCACCCCAGGGGGGCCAAGAGACCCAGTACTTC
>TRBV5-1|NA|TRBJ2-1
CASSLGSGEQFF
TGCGCCAGCAGCTTGGGATCAGGTGAGCAGTTCTTC
>TRBV5-1|NA|TRBJ1-2
CASTHGENYGYTF
TGCGCCAGCACCCACGGAGAGAACTATGGCTACACCTTC
>TRBV7-2|NA|TRBJ1-5
CASSPLGNQPQHF
TGTGCCAGCAGCCCCCTCGGCAATCAGCCCCAGCATTTT
>TRBV5-3|TRBD2|TRBJ2-7
CARSRLAELLRHEQYF
TGTGCCAGAAGCCGACTAGCGGAACTATTAAGGCACGAGCAGTACTTC
>TRBV7-2|TRBD1|TRBJ2-5
CASSRETGGGRETQYF
TGTGCCAGCAGCCGGGAGACAGGGGGGGGTCGAGAGACCCAGTACTTC
>TRBV6-5|NA|TRBJ1-2
CAAYKRVYTF
TGTGCCGCCTACAAGAGGGTTTACACCTTC
>TRBV5-4|NA|TRBJ1-6
CASSQGYNSPLHF
TGTGCCAGCAGCCAGGGGTATAATTCACCCCTCCACTTT
>TRBV7-2|NA|TRBJ1-4
CASSLAQALGEKLFF
TGTGCCAGCAGCTTAGCGCAGGCACTAGGGGAAAAACTGTTTTTT
>TRBV4-2|TRBD2|TRBJ2-3
CASSQGLAEGTDTQYF
TGTGCCAGCAGCCAGGGTCTAGCGGAAGGCACAGATACGCAGTATTTT
>TRBV5-1|TRBD1|TRBJ1-1
CASSLGTGSFTEAFF
TGCGCCAGCAGCTTGGGGACAGGGAGTTTCACTGAAGCTTTCTTT
>TRBV19|NA|TRBJ1-5
CASSIPGGQANQPQHF
TGTGCCAGTAGTATACCCGGGGGGCAAGCCAATCAGCCCCAGCATTTT